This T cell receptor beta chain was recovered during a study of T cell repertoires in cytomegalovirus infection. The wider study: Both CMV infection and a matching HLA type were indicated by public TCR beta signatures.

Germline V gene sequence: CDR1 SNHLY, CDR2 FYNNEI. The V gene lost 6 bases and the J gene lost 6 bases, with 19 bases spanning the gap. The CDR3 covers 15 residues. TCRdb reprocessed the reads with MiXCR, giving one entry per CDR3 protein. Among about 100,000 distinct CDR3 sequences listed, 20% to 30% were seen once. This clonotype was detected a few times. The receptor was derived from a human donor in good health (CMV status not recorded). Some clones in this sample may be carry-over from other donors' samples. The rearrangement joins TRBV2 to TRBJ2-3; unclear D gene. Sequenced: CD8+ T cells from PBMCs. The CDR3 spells CASRESVDGSDTQYF. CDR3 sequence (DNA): TGTGCCAGCAGGGAAAGTGTGGACGGGTCGGATACGCAGTATTTT.